This T cell receptor (beta chain) was retrieved from a study of blood T cell repertoires in COVID-19. Whole-study context: Whether acute or convalescent, the COVID-19 samples came from the United States, Italy and Spain. The analysed material was cDNA or gDNA that came from T cells, B-cell-depleted T cells, or PBMCs.

In the original analysis: Researchers report that nucleated cell counts were estimated from reference gene primer amplification. The method was immunoSEQ multiplex PCR; TCRdb's version includes in-frame clones alone and lacks a portion of them. V, J and clone size are taken as reported in that table, and D and trimming were inferred from the DNA itself. The repertoire includes over 120,000 clones, roughly 80% of them detected once, and approximately 5% sits in the top ten. V was clipped by 5 bases and J by 10 bases, with 14 bases between them. Germline assignment: CDR1 LNHDA and CDR2 SQIVND (reference sequence). CDR3 size: 13 residues.

The rearrangement uses TRBV19 and TRBJ1-4; D is ambiguous. The material sequenced was peripheral blood. The sequence was obtained from a human donor in a cohort sampled during active COVID-19. CDR3: CASSLQVDGKLFF. CDR3 bases: TGTGCCAGTAGTCTCCAGGTTGACGGAAAACTGTTTTTT.